Sequencing of this T cell receptor (beta chain) was carried out in a study of blood T cells in healthy people across ages. General study points: Diversity of TCR beta per million T cells declined in a roughly linear way with age.

Primers used in a second PCR of about 7 to 12 cycles were a sample-barcoded 5' primer and a J-beta primer mix. TCRdb passed the 5' RACE reads through MiXCR, listing each CDR3 protein once. Of around 500,000 distinct CDR3 sequences in the sample, about 28% were seen once. In regard to this clonotype: Its antigen is unidentified.

CDR1 and CDR2 (germline): LNHDA, SQIVND (reference sequence). The CDR3 sequence is 13 residues long. The V gene lost 5 bases and the J gene lost 4 bases, with 11 bases spanning the gap. The sample was also linked to a second study, of T cells of mothers and their children. From that report: An overlap that was slightly higher, though non-significant, was seen in related mother-child pairs versus unrelated pairs.

This clonotype was sampled from a boy aged 2 to 10 in good health. The sequenced sample was blood. The chain uses TRBV19 and TRBJ2-5; D unresolved. The CDR3 DNA sequence: TGTGCCAGTAGTTCCCAGTTTGGAGAGACCCAGTACTTC. Protein sequence: CASSSQFGETQYF.